This T cell receptor beta chain was sequenced in a study of CD8 T cells in ankylosing spondylitis. In this sample, this clonotype turned up many times. Its antigen is as yet unknown. V shed 8 bases and J shed 5 bases, with 13 bases lying between them. This CDR3 has 13 residues. General observations from the study: In the blood and synovial fluid of reactive arthritis, some motif variants had been previously reported. What seemed typical of ankylosing spondylitis blood was a TCR beta motif built from eight highly homologous variants. Clones linked to the disease showed a CD8+ phenotype. They occurred at relatively low frequencies in peripheral blood.

Generation of TCR beta libraries employed quantitative 5'-RACE incorporating molecular barcodes. TCRdb itself ran the 5' RACE reads through MiXCR, one entry per CDR3 protein. The sample contains 150,000 or so distinct CDR3 sequences, about 18% of which appear only once. This sequence was found in a male donor with ankylosing spondylitis or in good health (not recorded which). V gene TRBV12-3 or TRBV12-4 combines with J gene TRBJ2-1; no definite D call. Sequenced: blood, either unsorted or a sorted T cell fraction (not recorded which). In nucleotides, the CDR3 is TGTGCCAGCCTGACAAACACTAACAATGAGCAGTTCTTC. Its translation: CASLTNTNNEQFF.